This is a list of T cell receptor beta chains from one sample in a study of a mutant IDH1 vaccine in newly diagnosed glioma. Their cognate antigens are unknown. Profiling relied on immunoSEQ multiplex PCR, and the TCRdb table lists in-frame clones only, not all of them. This sample has some 70,000 clones, with approximately 84% found just once. The material sequenced was PBMCs, taken from a glioma patient whose treatment included an IDH1 peptide vaccine. These receptor sequences come from a man between 18 and 29 years old with glioma. Both conserved end residues are part of each CDR3. The D gene is left open where the match is weak. Rows give clone size only sometimes, using once, few, many, or a class for an expanded clone.

v_gene: TRBV5-1; d_gene: NA; abundance: NA; j_gene: TRBJ2-7; CDR3aa: CASSSDFGEYF; CDR3nt: TGCGCCAGCAGCTCGGACTTCGGGGAGTACTTC
v_gene: TRBV6-5; d_gene: TRBD1; abundance: few; j_gene: TRBJ1-2; CDR3aa: CASSYSSPQTGAGYTF; CDR3nt: TGTGCCAGCAGTTACTCAAGTCCGCAGACAGGGGCTGGCTACACCTTC
v_gene: TRBV7-9; d_gene: NA; abundance: NA; j_gene: TRBJ2-5; CDR3aa: CASSFVGETQYF; CDR3nt: TGTGCCAGCAGCTTTGTCGGGGAGACCCAGTACTTC
v_gene: TRBV30; d_gene: NA; abundance: NA; j_gene: TRBJ2-7; CDR3aa: CAWSTGREYEQYF; CDR3nt: TGTGCCTGGAGTACGGGACGGGAATACGAGCAGTACTTC
v_gene: TRBV18; d_gene: TRBD2; abundance: NA; j_gene: TRBJ2-1; CDR3aa: CASSPGTSGNEQFF; CDR3nt: TGTGCCAGCTCACCCGGGACTAGCGGTAATGAGCAGTTCTTC
v_gene: TRBV29-1; d_gene: NA; abundance: NA; j_gene: TRBJ1-2; CDR3aa: CSGRLQGGYGYTF; CDR3nt: TGCAGCGGGAGATTACAGGGAGGGTATGGCTACACCTTC
v_gene: TRBV9; d_gene: TRBD2; abundance: NA; j_gene: TRBJ2-1; CDR3aa: CASSEGGLAYNEQFF; CDR3nt: TGTGCCAGCAGCGAGGGGGGACTAGCGTACAATGAGCAGTTCTTC
v_gene: TRBV4-2; d_gene: NA; abundance: NA; j_gene: TRBJ1-1; CDR3aa: CASSQDRGAAAFF; CDR3nt: TGTGCCAGCAGCCAAGATCGCGGCGCGGCGGCTTTCTTT
v_gene: TRBV9; d_gene: NA; abundance: few; j_gene: TRBJ1-1; CDR3aa: CASSVENRFLGTEAFF; CDR3nt: TGTGCCAGCAGCGTAGAAAACAGGTTCCTGGGGACTGAAGCTTTCTTT
v_gene: TRBV28; d_gene: TRBD2; abundance: NA; j_gene: TRBJ2-5; CDR3aa: CASSPVQSGRGTETQYF; CDR3nt: TGTGCCAGCAGTCCCGTTCAAAGCGGGAGGGGCACAGAGACCCAGTACTTC
v_gene: TRBV5-6; d_gene: NA; abundance: NA; j_gene: TRBJ1-5; CDR3aa: CASSLRSGNQPQHF; CDR3nt: TGTGCCAGCAGCTTACGAAGCGGCAATCAGCCCCAGCATTTT
v_gene: TRBV19; d_gene: NA; abundance: NA; j_gene: TRBJ2-3; CDR3aa: CASSMRQNTDTQYF; CDR3nt: TGTGCCAGTAGTATGCGACAGAACACAGATACGCAGTATTTT
v_gene: TRBV30; d_gene: TRBD2; abundance: once; j_gene: TRBJ2-7; CDR3aa: CAWSRLAGGYEQYF; CDR3nt: TGTGCCTGGAGTAGGCTAGCGGGAGGCTACGAGCAGTACTTC
v_gene: TRBV5-6; d_gene: TRBD1; abundance: NA; j_gene: TRBJ2-7; CDR3aa: CASSPMTGGYEQYF; CDR3nt: TGTGCCAGCAGCCCGATGACAGGGGGCTACGAGCAGTACTTC
v_gene: TRBV18; d_gene: NA; abundance: few; j_gene: TRBJ1-6; CDR3aa: CASSPPSWDSPLHF; CDR3nt: TGTGCCAGCTCACCACCGAGTTGGGATTCACCCCTCCACTTT
v_gene: TRBV4-1; d_gene: NA; abundance: NA; j_gene: TRBJ2-1; CDR3aa: CASSQEVSSGTYNEQFF; CDR3nt: TGCGCCAGCAGCCAAGAGGTTAGTAGCGGCACATACAATGAGCAGTTCTTC
v_gene: TRBV7-9; d_gene: TRBD1; abundance: NA; j_gene: TRBJ1-3; CDR3aa: CASSNTGGLRGNTIYF; CDR3nt: TGTGCCAGCAGCAACACAGGGGGTCTTCGCGGAAACACCATATATTTT
v_gene: TRBV6-5; d_gene: NA; abundance: NA; j_gene: TRBJ2-2; CDR3aa: CASSTFQGGTGELFF; CDR3nt: TGTGCCAGCAGTACGTTCCAGGGGGGCACCGGGGAGCTGTTTTTT
v_gene: TRBV7-9; d_gene: TRBD2; abundance: NA; j_gene: TRBJ2-3; CDR3aa: CASRSSGGTWGTQYF; CDR3nt: TGTGCCAGCAGGAGCAGCGGGGGGACTTGGGGTACGCAGTATTTT
v_gene: TRBV7-9; d_gene: NA; abundance: NA; j_gene: TRBJ2-2; CDR3aa: CASSFSSGTGELFF; CDR3nt: TGTGCCAGCAGCTTCTCATCGGGGACCGGGGAGCTGTTTTTT
v_gene: TRBV2; d_gene: TRBD2; abundance: NA; j_gene: TRBJ2-2; CDR3aa: CASSLSSGGTGELFF; CDR3nt: TGTGCCAGCAGCCTTTCTAGCGGGGGGACCGGGGAGCTGTTTTTT
v_gene: TRBV5-1; d_gene: NA; abundance: NA; j_gene: TRBJ1-3; CDR3aa: CASSQIEGGAGNTIYF; CDR3nt: TGCGCCAGCAGTCAGATTGAGGGGGGCGCCGGAAACACCATATATTTT
v_gene: TRBV18; d_gene: NA; abundance: NA; j_gene: TRBJ1-1; CDR3aa: CASSPSMDTEAFF; CDR3nt: TGTGCCAGCTCACCATCCATGGACACTGAAGCTTTCTTT